Presented here are 8 T cell receptor beta chains from one specimen sequenced in a study of lymphopenia after photon versus proton radiotherapy. Produced via immunoSEQ multiplex PCR; TCRdb's table is partial and in-frame only. The table includes 150,000 to 200,000 clones, more than 85% detected once. The sample in question was peripheral blood, obtained from a patient treated with photon-based radiotherapy. All receptors derive from a man in his fifties with gastric cancer.

The chain uses TRBV7-2 and TRBJ1-5; 7 bases map to TRBD1. After removal of 5 bases from V and 2 bases from J, the junction contained 3 bases not matched to a gene. The CDR3 extends over 14 amino acids. Germline values: CDR1 SGHTA, CDR2 FQGNSA. For the CDR3, the DNA is TGTGCCAGCAGCCCTACAGGGGGCAATCAGCCCCAGCATTTT. Its translation is CASSPTGGNQPQHF.

The chain has TRBV5-1 and TRBJ2-2, with 9 bases fitting TRBD2. The trim removed 4 bases at V and 5 bases at J, leaving 3 bases unmatched. Germline V lookup: CDR1 SGHRS, CDR2 YFSETQ. The CDR3 spans 14 residues. Here the CDR3 DNA reads TGCGCCAGCAGCCGACTAGCGGAAACCGGGGAGCTGTTTTTT. Protein product: CASSRLAETGELFF.

The V call is TRBV5-1, the J call TRBJ2-7, with D uncertain. Germline loops: CDR1 SGHRS, CDR2 YFSETQ. The CDR3 length is 13 residues. V was shortened by 2 bases and J by 1 base, with 7 bases between the two germline ends. CDR3 residues: CASSFGFSYEQYF. The CDR3 DNA reads TGCGCCAGCAGCTTTGGCTTTTCCTACGAGCAGTACTTC.

This chain uses TRBV5-6 with TRBJ2-1; D remains ambiguous. The CDR3 loop spans 16 amino acids. V lost 0 bases to trimming and J lost 8 bases, with 18 bases between them. CDR1 and CDR2 (germline): SGHDT, YYEEEE. CDR3 nucleotide sequence: TGTGCCAGCAGCTTGGGGGTCGGTCACCGTGGGGATGAGCAGTTCTTC. It yields the protein CASSLGVGHRGDEQFF.

CDR3 residues: CASSGGGSGNTIYF. DNA for the CDR3: TGTGCCAGTAGTGGCGGGGGTTCTGGAAACACCATATATTTT. The chain recombines TRBV19 with TRBJ1-3, with a weak D call TRBD1 (5 bases). CDR1 is LNHDA, CDR2 SQIVND, per germline (reference sequence). Between the trimmed V and J ends, which lost 5 bases and 1 base, there was a span of 9 bases. This CDR3 spans 14 amino acids.

This clone is a singleton in its sample. This chain joins TRBV4-3 and TRBJ2-5; no clear D gene. The J call may not be correct, given that the DNA end is closer to TRBJ2-7. CDR3 length equals 15 residues. Germline V CDR1 and CDR2: LGHNA, YSLEER. The CDR3 sequence: CASSELQGSGYEQYF. The CDR3, as DNA: TGCGCCAGCAGCGAACTACAAGGGTCAGGCTACGAGCAGTACTTC.

This clone was seen only once. The gene calls are TRBV4-3 and TRBJ2-7; D is undetermined. This CDR3 has 15 amino acids. Per germline, CDR1 LGHNA and CDR2 YSLEER. The V and J ends lost 0 bases and 0 bases respectively, with 9 bases between them. CDR3 sequence (DNA): TGCGCCAGCAGCCAAGATAGGTATGGCTCCTACGAGCAGTACTTC. Amino acids: CASSQDRYGSYEQYF.

The chain uses TRBV7-9 and TRBJ2-2; D may be TRBD2 (5 bases). The CDR3 length is 14 residues. V dropped 8 bases and J dropped 6 bases, with 16 bases sitting between them. Germline values: CDR1 SEHNR, CDR2 FQNEAQ (reference sequence). Written as DNA, the CDR3 is TGTGCCAGCGGGGTTAGTGGAGGAGCCGGGGAGCTGTTTTTT. This codes for CASGVSGGAGELFF.